The clone carrying this TCR beta chain was seen a few times. CDR3 length: 14 residues. V was cut by 1 base and J by 4 bases, with 10 bases left in between. The germline V gene has CDR1 SGHTA and CDR2 FQGNSA. These data come from a study of beta chain features in type 1 diabetes. Isolated RNA was reverse transcribed in full, so expressed TCRB transcripts were sequenced. Clones were sequenced by immunoSEQ multiplex PCR, and TCRdb holds only the in-frame ones, with some missing. The table shows some 150,000 clones, with 9.2% occurring only once. The specimen sequenced was central memory CD4+ T cells from blood. The receptor was derived from a man younger than 30 in good health. This sequence joins TRBV7-2 and TRBJ2-5; maybe TRBD2 (6 bases). CDR3 sequence: CASSLGTRGETQYF. The CDR3 DNA sequence: TGTGCCAGCAGCTTAGGGACGCGGGGAGAGACCCAGTACTTC.